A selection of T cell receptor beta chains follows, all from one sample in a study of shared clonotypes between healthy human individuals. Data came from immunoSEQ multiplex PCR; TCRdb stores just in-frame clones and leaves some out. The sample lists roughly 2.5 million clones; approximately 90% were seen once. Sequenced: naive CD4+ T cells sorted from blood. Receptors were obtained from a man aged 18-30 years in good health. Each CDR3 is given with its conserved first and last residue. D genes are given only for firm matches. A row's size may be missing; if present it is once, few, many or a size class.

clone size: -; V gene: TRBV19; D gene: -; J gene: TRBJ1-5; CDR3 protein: CASVGHRARRDQPQHF; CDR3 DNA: TGTGCCAGTGTTGGTCACAGGGCGCGAAGAGATCAGCCCCAGCATTTT
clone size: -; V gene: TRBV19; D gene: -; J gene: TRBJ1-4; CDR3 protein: CASRPGRQYGGNEKLFF; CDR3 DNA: TGTGCCAGTAGACCCGGGAGACAGTACGGCGGTAATGAAAAACTGTTTTTT
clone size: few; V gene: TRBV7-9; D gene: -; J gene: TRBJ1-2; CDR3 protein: CASSPGLGYTF; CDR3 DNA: TGTGCCAGCAGCCCAGGGTTAGGCTACACCTTC
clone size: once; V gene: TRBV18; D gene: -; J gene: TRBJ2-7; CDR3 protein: CASSPAQYEQYF; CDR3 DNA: TGTGCCAGCTCACCAGCCCAGTACGAGCAGTACTTC
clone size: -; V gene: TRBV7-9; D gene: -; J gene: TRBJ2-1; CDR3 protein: CASSLERVNEQFF; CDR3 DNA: TGTGCCAGCAGCTTAGAACGGGTGAATGAGCAGTTCTTC
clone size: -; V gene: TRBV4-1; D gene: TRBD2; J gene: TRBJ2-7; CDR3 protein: CASSQASSGRALYEQYF; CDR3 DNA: TGCGCCAGCAGCCAAGCGTCTAGCGGGAGGGCCCTATACGAGCAGTACTTC
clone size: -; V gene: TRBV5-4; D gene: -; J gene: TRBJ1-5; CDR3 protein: CASSLGNDQPQHF; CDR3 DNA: TGTGCCAGCAGCTTGGGGAACGATCAGCCCCAGCATTTT
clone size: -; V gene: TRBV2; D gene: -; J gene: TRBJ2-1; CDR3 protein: CASSTRVVEQFF; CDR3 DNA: TGTGCCAGCAGTACCCGAGTTGTTGAGCAGTTCTTC
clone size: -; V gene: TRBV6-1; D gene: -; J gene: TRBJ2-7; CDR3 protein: CASSEGSYEQYF; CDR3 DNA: TGTGCCAGCAGTGAAGGCAGCTACGAGCAGTACTTC
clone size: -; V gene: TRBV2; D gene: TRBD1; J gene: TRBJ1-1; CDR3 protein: CASRRTGGFEAFF; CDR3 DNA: TGTGCCAGCAGACGTACAGGGGGGTTTGAAGCTTTCTTT
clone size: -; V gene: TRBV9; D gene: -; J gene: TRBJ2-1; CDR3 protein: CANSGQYNEQFF; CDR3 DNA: TGTGCCAACAGCGGCCAATACAATGAGCAGTTCTTC
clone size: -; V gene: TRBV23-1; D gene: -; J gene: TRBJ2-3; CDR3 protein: CASSQSRAGVTDTQYF; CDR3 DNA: TGCGCCAGCAGTCAATCGAGGGCAGGGGTAACAGATACGCAGTATTTT
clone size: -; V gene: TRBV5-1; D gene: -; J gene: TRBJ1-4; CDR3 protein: CASSLDPDREKLFF; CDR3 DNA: TGCGCCAGCAGCTTGGACCCGGATCGGGAAAAACTGTTTTTT
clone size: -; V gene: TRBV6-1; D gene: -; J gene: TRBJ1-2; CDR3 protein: CASSFSYGYTF; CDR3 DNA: TGTGCCAGCAGTTTCTCTTATGGCTACACCTTC
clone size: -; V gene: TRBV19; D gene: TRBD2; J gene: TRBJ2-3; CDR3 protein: CASSRAGLGTDTQYF; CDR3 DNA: TGTGCCAGTAGTAGAGCGGGACTGGGCACAGATACGCAGTATTTT
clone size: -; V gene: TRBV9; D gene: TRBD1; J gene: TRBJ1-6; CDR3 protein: CASNRGWDNSPLHF; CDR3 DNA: TGTGCCAGCAACAGGGGCTGGGATAATTCACCCCTCCACTTT
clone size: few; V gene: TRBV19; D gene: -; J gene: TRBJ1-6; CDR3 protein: CASSKGGGSSYNSPLHF; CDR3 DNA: TGTGCCAGTAGTAAAGGCGGAGGCAGCTCCTATAATTCACCCCTCCACTTT